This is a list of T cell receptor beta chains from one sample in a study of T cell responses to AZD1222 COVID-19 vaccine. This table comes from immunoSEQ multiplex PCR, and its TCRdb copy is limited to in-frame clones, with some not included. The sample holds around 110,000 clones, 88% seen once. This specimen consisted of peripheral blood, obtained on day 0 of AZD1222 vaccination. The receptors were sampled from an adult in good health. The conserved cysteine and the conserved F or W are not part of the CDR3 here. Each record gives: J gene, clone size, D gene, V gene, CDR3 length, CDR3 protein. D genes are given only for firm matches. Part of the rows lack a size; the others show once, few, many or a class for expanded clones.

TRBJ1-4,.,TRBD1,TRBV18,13,ASSPPQGFGEKLF
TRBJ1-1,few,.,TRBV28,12,ASSGRAMGTEAF
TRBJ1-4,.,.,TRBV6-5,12,ASSTGTLDEKLF
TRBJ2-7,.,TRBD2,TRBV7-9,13,ASSLGGGSSYEQY
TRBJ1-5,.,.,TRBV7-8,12,ASSFGPKDQPQH
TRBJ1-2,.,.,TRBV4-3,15,ASSQEAVAGANYGYT
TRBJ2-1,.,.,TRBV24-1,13,ATSGDSSSYNEQF
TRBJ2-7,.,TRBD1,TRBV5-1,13,ASSLGTAIDYEQY
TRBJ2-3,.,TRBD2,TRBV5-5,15,ASSLLSGGAITDTQY
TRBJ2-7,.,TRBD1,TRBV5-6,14,ASSLLGQGISYEQY
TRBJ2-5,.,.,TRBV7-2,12,ASSLDRRVDTRY
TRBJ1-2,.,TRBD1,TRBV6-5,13,ASSYSGQGLYGYT
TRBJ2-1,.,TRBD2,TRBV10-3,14,AISTGLAGEHNEQF
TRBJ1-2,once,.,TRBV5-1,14,ASSLPPGAGNYGYT
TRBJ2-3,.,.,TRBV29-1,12,SVEDFLAADTQY
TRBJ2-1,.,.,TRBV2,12,ASKSVAVDNEQF
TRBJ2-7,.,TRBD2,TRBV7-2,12,ASSVGGSSYEQY
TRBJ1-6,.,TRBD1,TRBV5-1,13,ASSIRDRDNSPLH
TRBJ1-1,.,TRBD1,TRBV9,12,ASSTRTGSTEAF
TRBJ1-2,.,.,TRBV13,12,ASSSWDRRGSYT
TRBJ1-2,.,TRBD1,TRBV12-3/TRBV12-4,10,ASSSTGGGYT
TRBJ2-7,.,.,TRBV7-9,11,ASTNTGGYEQY
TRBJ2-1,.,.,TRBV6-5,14,ASSYSAFRTHNEQF
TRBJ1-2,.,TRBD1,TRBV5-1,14,ASSLAFGQGARGYT
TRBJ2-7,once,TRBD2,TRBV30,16,AWAPRASGSRLVYEQY
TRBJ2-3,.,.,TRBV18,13,ASSVDRTNTDTQY
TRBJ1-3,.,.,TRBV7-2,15,ASTLLKGGNSGNTIY
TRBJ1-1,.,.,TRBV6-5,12,ASRRQDLSTEAF
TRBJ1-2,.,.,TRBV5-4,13,ASRRDIGGARGYT
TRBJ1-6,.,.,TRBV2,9,ASSERGALH
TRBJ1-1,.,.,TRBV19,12,ASSMGGWDTEAF
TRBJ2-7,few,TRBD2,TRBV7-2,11,ASRIAGGDEQY
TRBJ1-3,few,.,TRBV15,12,ATSRDRGSNTIY
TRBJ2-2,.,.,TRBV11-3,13,ASSLAGTNTGELF
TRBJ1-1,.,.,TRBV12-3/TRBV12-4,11,ASWRVEGTEAF
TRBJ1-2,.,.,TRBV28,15,ASSFRDGGIRNYGYT
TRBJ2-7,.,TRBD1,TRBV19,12,ASSKSGQSYEQY
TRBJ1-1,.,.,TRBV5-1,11,ASSFLMNTEAF
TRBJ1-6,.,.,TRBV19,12,ASSTQGTNSPLH
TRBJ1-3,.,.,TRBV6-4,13,ASSDSAGSGNTIY
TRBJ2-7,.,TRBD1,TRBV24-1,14,ATSEPDRGLLYEQY
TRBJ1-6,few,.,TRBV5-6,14,ASSLPRTETNSPLH
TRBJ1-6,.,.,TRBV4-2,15,ASSMEALTAINSPLH
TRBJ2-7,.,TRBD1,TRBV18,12,ASSPGDRLYEQY
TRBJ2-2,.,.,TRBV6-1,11,ASRGTNTGELF
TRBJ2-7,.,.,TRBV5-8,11,ASGRGHSYEQY
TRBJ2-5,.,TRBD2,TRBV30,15,AWSSGVAGVLVETQY
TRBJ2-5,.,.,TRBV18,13,ASSPQPLGQETQY
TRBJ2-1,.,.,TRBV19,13,ASRATGNSYNEQF
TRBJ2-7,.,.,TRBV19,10,ASSLDQAEQY